This T cell receptor beta chain was identified in a study of beta chain features in type 1 diabetes. Study results and caveats: Reduced insertions and increased deletions marked VDJ junctions in type 1 diabetes patients. A potential PCR bias toward shorter templates would be equal in patient and control samples.

Markers CD45RO/CCR7/CD25/CD127/CD95/CD27 served to sort CD4+ naive, central memory, regulatory and stem cell-like memory cells. There are 15 residues in the CDR3. The germline V gene has CDR1 SEHNR and CDR2 FQNEAQ (reference sequence). V shed 3 bases and J shed 0 bases, with 12 bases lying between them. The investigators reverse transcribed all of the isolated RNA, so they sequenced expressed TCRB transcripts. The method was immunoSEQ multiplex PCR; TCRdb's version includes in-frame clones alone and lacks a portion of them. Of around 250,000 clones listed, around 65% are singletons. Comment on this clone: Its cognate antigen is unknown.

Sample: naive CD4+ T cells from blood. This chain joins TRBV7-9 and TRBJ2-7; no firm D call. This clonotype was obtained from a man aged 25 to 45 in good health. This chain's CDR3 is CASSFGSGASYEQYF. The DNA of the CDR3 is TGTGCCAGCAGCTTTGGTTCAGGTGCCTCCTACGAGCAGTACTTC.